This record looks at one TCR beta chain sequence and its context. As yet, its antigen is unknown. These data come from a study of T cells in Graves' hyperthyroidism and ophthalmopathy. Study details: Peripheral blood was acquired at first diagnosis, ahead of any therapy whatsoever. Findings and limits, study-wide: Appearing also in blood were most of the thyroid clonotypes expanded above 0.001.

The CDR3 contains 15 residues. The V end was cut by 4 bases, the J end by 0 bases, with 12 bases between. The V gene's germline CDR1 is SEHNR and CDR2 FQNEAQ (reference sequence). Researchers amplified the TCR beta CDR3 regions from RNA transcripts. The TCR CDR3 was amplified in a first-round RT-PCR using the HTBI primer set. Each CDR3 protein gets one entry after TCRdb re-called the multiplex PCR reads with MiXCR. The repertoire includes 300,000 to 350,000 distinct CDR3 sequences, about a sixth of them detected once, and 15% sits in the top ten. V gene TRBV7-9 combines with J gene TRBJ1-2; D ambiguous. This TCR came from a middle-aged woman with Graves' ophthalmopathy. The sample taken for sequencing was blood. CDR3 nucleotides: TGTGCCAGCAGCTATGGCCCGCTACCTAACTATGGCTACACCTTC. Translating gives CASSYGPLPNYGYTF.